This T cell receptor beta chain was retrieved from a study of blood T cell repertoires in COVID-19. Study-wide context: Samples taken during acute and convalescent COVID-19 were collected in the United States, Italy and Spain. PBMCs, B-cell-depleted T cells, or T cells were the source of the cDNA or gDNA that made up the material.

The Seattle site enrolled patients during active infection and followed them longitudinally. Germline V CDR1 and CDR2: KGHSH, LQKENI. The CDR3 consists of 17 residues. The V and J ends lost 3 bases and 4 bases, in that order; junction bases with no gene match: 8. As processed by the authors: Estimation of nucleated cell counts was performed using reference gene primer amplification. Sequencing used immunoSEQ multiplex PCR; TCRdb keeps in-frame clones, though not all of them. Clonal size and the V and J genes are those of that table, whereas D and trimming came from the DNA. The sample has under 550,000 clones; over 85% are singletons.

This sequence joins TRBV18 and TRBJ2-3; 12 bases align to TRBD2. This TCR came from a man in his late teens or twenties with COVID-19, enrolled during active disease. Source material: peripheral blood. CDR3 amino acids: CASSPGLAGLPPDTQYF. In nucleotides, the CDR3 is TGTGCCAGCTCACCGGGACTAGCGGGCCTTCCCCCAGATACGCAGTATTTT.